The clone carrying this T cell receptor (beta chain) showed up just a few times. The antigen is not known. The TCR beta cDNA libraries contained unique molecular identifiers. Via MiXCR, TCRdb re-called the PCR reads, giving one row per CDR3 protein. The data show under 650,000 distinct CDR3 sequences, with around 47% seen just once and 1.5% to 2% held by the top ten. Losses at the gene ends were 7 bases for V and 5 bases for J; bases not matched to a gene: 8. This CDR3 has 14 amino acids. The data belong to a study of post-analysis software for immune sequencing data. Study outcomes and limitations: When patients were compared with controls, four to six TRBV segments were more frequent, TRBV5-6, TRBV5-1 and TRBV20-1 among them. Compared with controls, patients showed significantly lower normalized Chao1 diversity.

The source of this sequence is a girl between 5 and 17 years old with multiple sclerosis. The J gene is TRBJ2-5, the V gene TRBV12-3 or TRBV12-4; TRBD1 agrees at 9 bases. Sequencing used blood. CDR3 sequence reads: CASTTDRGWETQYF. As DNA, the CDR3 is TGTGCCAGCACCACGGACAGGGGTTGGGAGACCCAGTACTTC.